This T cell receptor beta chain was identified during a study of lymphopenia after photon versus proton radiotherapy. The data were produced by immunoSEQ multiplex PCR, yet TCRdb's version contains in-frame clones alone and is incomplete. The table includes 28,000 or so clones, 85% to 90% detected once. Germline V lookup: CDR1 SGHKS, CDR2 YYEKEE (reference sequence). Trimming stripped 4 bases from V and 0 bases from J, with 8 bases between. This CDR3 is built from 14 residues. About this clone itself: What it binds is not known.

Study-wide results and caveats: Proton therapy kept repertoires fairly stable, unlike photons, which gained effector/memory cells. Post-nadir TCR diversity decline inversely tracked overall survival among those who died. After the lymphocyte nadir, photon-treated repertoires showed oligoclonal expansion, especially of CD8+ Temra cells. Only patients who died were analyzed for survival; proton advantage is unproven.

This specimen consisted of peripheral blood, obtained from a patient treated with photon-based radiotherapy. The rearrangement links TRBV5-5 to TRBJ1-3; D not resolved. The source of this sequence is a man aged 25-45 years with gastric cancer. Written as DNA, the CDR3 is TGTGCCAGCAGCCCTACACACTCTGGAAACACCATATATTTT. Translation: CASSPTHSGNTIYF.